The 25 T cell receptor beta chains given below trace back to one sample, sequenced in a study of T-cell memory formation after mild COVID-19. TCRdb re-derived calls from the 5' RACE reads in MiXCR, one entry per CDR3 protein. The table includes 170,000 or so distinct CDR3 sequences, about 20% detected once. Sequencing was carried out using PBMCs or a T cell subset sorted from them (not recorded which). These receptors all stem from an adult woman who had mild COVID-19 (a few samples of this study predate the infection). Cell type and time point are not known.

This chain links TRBV2 with TRBJ2-7; D might be TRBD1 or TRBD2, each matching 5 bases. The germline gives CDR1 SNHLY, CDR2 FYNNEI. The CDR3 is 14 amino acids. Trimming pared 5 bases from V and 0 bases from J, leaving 11 bases between. CDR3 coding DNA: TGTGCCAGCAGTTTCGGGGACCCCTCCTACGAGCAGTACTTC. It translates to CASSFGDPSYEQYF.

The genes are TRBV5-1 and TRBJ1-4; tentative D call: TRBD1 (6 bases). The CDR3 extends over 18 amino acids. The germline V gene has CDR1 SGHRS and CDR2 YFSETQ. V was pared by 2 bases and J by 2 bases, with 19 bases between. The CDR3 region is CASSFAESLTGTNEKLFF. The CDR3, as DNA: TGCGCCAGCAGCTTCGCAGAGTCCTTAACAGGGACTAATGAAAAACTGTTTTTT. The full variable domain, completed using reference TRBV5-1 and TRBJ1-4, is KAGVTQTPRYLIKTRGQQVTLSCSPISGHRSVSWYQQTPGQGLQFLFEYFSETQRNKGNFPGRFSGRQFSNSRSEMNVSTLELGDSALYLCASSFAESLTGTNEKLFFGSGTQLSVL.

The chain recombines TRBV7-6 with TRBJ1-5, with D possibly TRBD1 on 6 matching bases. The CDR3 consists of 14 residues. Germline CDR1 reads SGHVS; CDR2 reads FNYEAQ. The germline V and J ends were trimmed by 3 bases and 6 bases, with 12 bases remaining between them. CDR3 amino acids: CASSFGGSGQPQHF. For the CDR3, the DNA is TGTGCCAGCAGCTTTGGGGGCTCGGGTCAGCCCCAGCATTTT.

This chain joins TRBV6-5 and TRBJ2-7, with 10 bases aligning to TRBD2. Germline V gene sequence: CDR1 MNHEY, CDR2 SVGAGI. V was clipped by 0 bases and J by 6 bases; unmatched bases: 8. The CDR3 extends over 16 amino acids. The CDR3 loop is CASSYSALAGVFEQYF. Here the CDR3 DNA reads TGTGCCAGCAGTTACTCAGCGCTAGCGGGAGTCTTCGAGCAGTACTTC.

Ten or more counts support this clonotype. This chain uses TRBV7-9 with TRBJ2-3; D is possibly TRBD2 (5 bases). This CDR3 contains 14 residues. From germline, CDR1 is SEHNR and CDR2 FQNEAQ (reference sequence). Between the trimmed V and J ends, which lost 10 bases and 0 bases, there was a span of 14 bases. In DNA form, the CDR3 reads TGTGCCACCGCCGGGGATTTTAGCACAGATACGCAGTATTTT. The encoded protein is CATAGDFSTDTQYF.

This clonotype occurred a few times. The gene calls are TRBV29-1 and TRBJ2-7; 8 bases are shared with TRBD2. Germline values: CDR1 SQVTM, CDR2 ANQGSEA. V gave up 6 bases and J gave up 6 bases; unmatched junction bases: 7. This CDR3 is built from 12 residues. This CDR3 reads CSVVHSGVEQYF. In nucleotides, the CDR3 is TGCAGCGTAGTCCATAGCGGGGTCGAGCAGTACTTC.

The V and J genes are TRBV5-1 and TRBJ2-1; D may be TRBD1 (5 bases). Germline CDR1 is SGHRS and CDR2 is YFSETQ. V lost 0 bases, J lost 8 bases, and 15 bases lay in between. The CDR3 has 15 amino acids. The CDR3 spells CASSLDGREWDEQFF. The DNA for the CDR3 is TGCGCCAGCAGCTTGGATGGCAGGGAATGGGATGAGCAGTTCTTC. Variable domain in full (rest from reference TRBV5-1 and TRBJ2-1): KAGVTQTPRYLIKTRGQQVTLSCSPISGHRSVSWYQQTPGQGLQFLFEYFSETQRNKGNFPGRFSGRQFSNSRSEMNVSTLELGDSALYLCASSLDGREWDEQFFGPGTRLTVL.

This clonotype was observed a handful of times. The rearrangement links TRBV11-2 to TRBJ2-2, with a possible D match to TRBD1 (6 bases). Germline V gives CDR1 SGHAT, CDR2 FQNNGV. This CDR3 is 18 amino acids long. Trimming removed 1 base at V and 5 bases at J, with 20 bases between. The CDR3 coding sequence is TGTGCCAGCAGCTTAGTCGAAGGACAGCTTTTAGGGACCGGGGAGCTGTTTTTT. Translating it yields CASSLVEGQLLGTGELFF.

This clonotype turned up a few times. This chain uses TRBV11-2 with TRBJ2-7; 9 nucleotides match TRBD1. Germline CDR1 is SGHAT and CDR2 is FQNNGV. Trimming cost V 4 bases and J 2 bases; bases outside gene matches: 15. The CDR3 is 18 amino acids. This chain's CDR3 is CASSSPDRGPEPTYEQYF. The DNA of the CDR3 is TGTGCCAGCAGCTCGCCGGACAGGGGACCAGAGCCTACCTACGAGCAGTACTTC.

This chain connects TRBV12-3 or TRBV12-4 to TRBJ1-2; D uncertain. V was cut by 5 bases and J by 5 bases, with 21 bases left in between. The CDR3 sequence is 16 residues long. CDR3 sequence (DNA): TGTGCCAGCAGTCCTCCCTCCGAGGCAGGCGGGTATGGCTACACCTTC. Translating it yields CASSPPSEAGGYGYTF.

This clonotype was found a few times. The chain uses TRBV12-3 or TRBV12-4 and TRBJ2-3; TRBD1 matches at 11 bases. This CDR3 has 14 residues. J gave up 6 bases and V 6 bases, and 5 bases lay outside the gene matches. DNA for the CDR3: TGTGCCAGCAGGACAGGACAGGGGGCGGATACGCAGTATTTT. This encodes CASRTGQGADTQYF.

The count of this clonotype is one. This chain uses TRBV7-9 with TRBJ2-2; weak D call: TRBD2 (5 bases). Looked up from germline, CDR1 is SEHNR and CDR2 is FQNEAQ (reference sequence). The CDR3 extends over 14 amino acids. V was cut by 10 bases and J by 0 bases, with 12 bases left in between. The CDR3 DNA sequence: TGTGCCACCCGGGGTGACTCGAACACCGGGGAGCTGTTTTTT. Its translation is CATRGDSNTGELFF.

This clonotype came up a few times. The gene calls are TRBV5-1 and TRBJ1-1; tentatively, D is TRBD1 (6 bases). The CDR3 loop spans 12 amino acids. Per germline, CDR1 SGHRS and CDR2 YFSETQ. V dropped 3 bases and J dropped 8 bases, with 11 bases sitting between them. CDR3 sequence reads: CASSSSGGEAFF. For the CDR3, the DNA is TGCGCCAGCAGCTCGTCCGGGGGCGAAGCTTTCTTT.

The V and J genes are TRBV2 and TRBJ1-5, with unresolved D. V lost 2 bases and J lost 9, with 14 bases in between. Germline CDR1 reads SNHLY; CDR2 reads FYNNEI. The CDR3 has 14 residues. CDR3 sequence: CASSENVSFRPQHF. The CDR3 DNA sequence: TGTGCCAGCAGTGAAAATGTGAGCTTCCGGCCCCAGCATTTT.

This clonotype has more than one count but fewer than ten. V usage is TRBV5-1 and J usage is TRBJ2-7; 9 bases fit TRBD1. This CDR3 has 15 amino acids. The germline V gene encodes CDR1 SGHRS and CDR2 YFSETQ. The junction had 10 bases not matched to a gene; V was cut back by 4 bases and J by 5 bases. The CDR3, as DNA: TGCGCCAGCAGCCTGGGACAGGGCCGTTGGGACGAGCAGTACTTC. Translation gives CASSLGQGRWDEQYF.

This clonotype was found many times. The CDR3 nucleotides are TGTGCCATCAGTGATGGGGATCTTAGTGGCGGGGAGCTGTTTTTT. It translates to CAISDGDLSGGELFF. The gene calls are TRBV10-3 and TRBJ2-2; D remains unclear. V gave up 3 bases and J gave up 7 bases, with 15 bases separating them. CDR1 is ENHRY, CDR2 SYGVKD, per germline. The CDR3 spans 15 residues.

This clonotype was counted a few times. CDR3 sequence (DNA): TGTGCCAGCAGCTTGGAGACAGGTTTCATCGACGAGCAGTACTTC. Translation gives CASSLETGFIDEQYF. J is TRBJ2-7 and V is TRBV5-4, with a tentative D call TRBD1 (6 bases). The V end was cut by 0 bases, the J end by 5 bases, with 15 bases between. Per the germline V gene, CDR1 is SGHNT and CDR2 is YYREEE (reference sequence). The CDR3 sequence is 15 residues long.

This clonotype was picked up a small number of times. The chain uses TRBV6-5 and TRBJ2-7; perhaps TRBD1 as D (7 bases). The CDR3 length is 16 residues. From germline, CDR1 is MNHEY and CDR2 SVGAGI. The V end lost 2 bases, the J end lost 2 bases, and 16 bases lay between the germline ends. CDR3 in DNA: TGTGCCAGCAGTTACGCGGCCAGGGGGGAGCCCTACGAGCAGTACTTC. It yields the protein CASSYAARGEPYEQYF.

The CDR3 is CASGAAGRNEQFF. The CDR3 DNA sequence: TGTGCCAGCGGGGCGGCGGGAAGGAATGAGCAGTTCTTC. J is TRBJ2-1 and V is TRBV7-2, with D tentatively TRBD2 (6 bases). CDR1 and CDR2 from the germline V gene are SGHTA and FQGNSA. The CDR3 consists of 13 residues. V lost 8 bases, J lost 7 bases, and 15 bases lay in between.

This clonotype turned up a few times. The V gene is TRBV7-8, the J gene TRBJ2-3, with D perhaps TRBD1 (6 bases). The V end lost 6 bases, the J end lost 5 bases, and 12 bases lay between the germline ends. CDR3 length equals 13 residues. Germline-derived CDR1 and CDR2 are SGHVS and FQNEAQ. The CDR3 here is CASSWGQGDTQYF. CDR3 sequence (DNA): TGTGCCAGCAGTTGGGGGCAAGGAGATACGCAGTATTTT.

This clonotype was found once. The chain links TRBV5-1 to TRBJ2-7; 7 bases map to TRBD1. The CDR3 consists of 14 residues. The junction had 8 bases not matched to a gene; V was cut back by 4 bases and J by 4 bases. The germline gives CDR1 SGHRS, CDR2 YFSETQ. The CDR3 DNA reads TGCGCCAGCAGCGACCTCGGGACAGAGTACGAGCAGTACTTC. It encodes CASSDLGTEYEQYF. Using reference TRBV5-1 and TRBJ2-7 for the parts outside the CDR3, the full variable domain is KAGVTQTPRYLIKTRGQQVTLSCSPISGHRSVSWYQQTPGQGLQFLFEYFSETQRNKGNFPGRFSGRQFSNSRSEMNVSTLELGDSALYLCASSDLGTEYEQYFGPGTRLTVT.

V gene TRBV20-1 combines with J gene TRBJ2-1; 14 nucleotides align to TRBD2. Trimming at V came to 1 base and at J to 10 bases, leaving 21 bases not matched to a gene. The CDR3 length is 20 residues. From germline, CDR1 is DFQATT and CDR2 SNEGSKA (reference sequence). Here the CDR3 DNA reads TGCAGTGCTAGAGCCATTACCGGGACTAGCGGGAGTTCCTCCTTACGGGAGCAGTTCTTC. As protein: CSARAITGTSGSSSLREQFF.

This clonotype came up a few times. The rearrangement links TRBV7-9 to TRBJ2-1; the D call may be TRBD1 or TRBD2 (5 bases each). Trimming pared 5 bases from V and 0 bases from J, leaving 14 bases between. CDR3 length equals 16 residues. Germline V lookup: CDR1 SEHNR, CDR2 FQNEAQ (reference sequence). CDR3 DNA sequence: TGTGCCAGCAGCCCAAGGGACGCGGACTCCTACAATGAGCAGTTCTTC. It encodes CASSPRDADSYNEQFF.

The gene calls are TRBV27 and TRBJ2-5; 9 bases match TRBD2. The length of the CDR3 is 16 residues. CDR1 and CDR2 (germline): MNHEY, SMNVEV (reference sequence). Trimming at V came to 4 bases and at J to 6 bases, leaving 12 bases not matched to a gene. CDR3 DNA: TGTGCCAGCAGTTCGGCCCTTCTAGCGGGGTACCAGACCCAGTACTTC. Its translation: CASSSALLAGYQTQYF.

The table lists this clonotype with a few counts. The chain joins TRBV7-6 to TRBJ2-3; TRBD1 matches at 10 bases. The ends lost 1 base at V and 4 bases at J; junction bases unmatched: 5. Germline values: CDR1 SGHVS, CDR2 FNYEAQ. This CDR3 spans 16 amino acids. The chain's CDR3 is CASSLEGDRGSDTQYF. The DNA of the CDR3 is TGTGCCAGCAGCTTAGAAGGGGACAGGGGTTCAGATACGCAGTATTTT.